The 14 T cell receptor beta chains in this list originate from one sample, sequenced in a study of beta chain features in type 1 diabetes. General study points: Shortening of TCRB CDR3s, moderate but significant, appeared in all four CD4+ subsets of Type 1 diabetes patients.

Expressed TCRB transcripts got sequenced, as all isolated RNA was reverse transcribed. Using immunoSEQ multiplex PCR, the repertoire was profiled, and TCRdb retains in-frame clones only, with some absent. The table includes 200,000 to 300,000 clones, about a fifth detected once. These receptors have no identified antigens. The sample comprised naive CD4+ T cells from blood. The receptor set was obtained from a woman aged 40-49 years with type 1 diabetes.

The V and J genes are TRBV7-9 and TRBJ1-5; TRBD1 is a possible D gene (5 bases). V was cut by 6 bases and J by 0 bases, with 21 bases left in between. Per the germline V gene, CDR1 is SEHNR and CDR2 is FQNEAQ (reference sequence). The CDR3 contains 18 residues. The CDR3: CASSQIPDSLNSNQPQHF. DNA for the CDR3: TGTGCCAGCAGTCAAATCCCAGACAGTCTTAATAGCAATCAGCCCCAGCATTTT.

The chain recombines TRBV7-9 with TRBJ1-6; 10 bases are shared with TRBD1. The V segment lost 4 bases and the J segment 8 bases; nucleotides outside the gene matches: 5. The length of the CDR3 is 15 residues. In germline, CDR1 is SEHNR, CDR2 FQNEAQ (reference sequence). The CDR3 sequence: CASSWDRGPDSPLHF. The DNA for the CDR3 is TGTGCCAGCAGCTGGGACAGGGGACCAGATTCACCCCTCCACTTT.

In nucleotides, the CDR3 is TGTGCCTGGATGGAAGGGAGGGACACTGAAGCTTTCTTT. The encoded protein is CAWMEGRDTEAFF. The chain employs TRBV30 and TRBJ1-1; D is unclear. The CDR3 extends over 13 amino acids. Trimming took 4 bases from V and 3 from J, leaving 12 bases between them. Germline assignment: CDR1 GTSNPN and CDR2 SVGIG (reference sequence).

This clone occurred a few times. This rearrangement joins TRBV4-1 to TRBJ2-7, with 9 bases aligning to TRBD2. Unmatched junction bases numbered 9, after V lost 5 bases and J lost 7 bases. Per the germline V gene, CDR1 is MGHRA and CDR2 is YSYEKL. The CDR3 is made up of 14 amino acids. The CDR3 DNA reads TGCGCCAGCAGCGCGATAGCGGGAGCTCGTGAGCAGTACTTC. Residues: CASSAIAGAREQYF.

This clone has just a few counts. This rearrangement joins TRBV30 to TRBJ1-2, with 10 bases aligning to TRBD1. The trim removed 1 base at V and 4 bases at J, leaving 3 bases unmatched. CDR1 is GTSNPN, CDR2 SVGIG, per germline (reference sequence). The CDR3 totals 14 residues. CDR3 nucleotide sequence: TGTGCCTGGAGTGAAGGACAGGGGGTCTATGGCTACACCTTC. Amino acids: CAWSEGQGVYGYTF.

The chain couples TRBV28 to TRBJ2-7; D remains ambiguous. CDR1 and CDR2 from the germline V gene are MDHEN and SYDVKM. This CDR3 comprises 14 residues. The ends were cut back, 3 bases at V and 3 bases at J, with 12 bases in the middle. The CDR3 coding sequence is TGTGCCAGCAGTTTCGCAGGCAACCGCTACGAGCAGTACTTC. It translates to CASSFAGNRYEQYF.

The chain couples TRBV5-4 to TRBJ2-1, with 12 bases lining up with TRBD2. Germline V gives CDR1 SGHNT, CDR2 YYREEE (reference sequence). J lost 7 bases, V lost 0 bases, and 11 bases had no gene match. This CDR3 comprises 18 residues. The CDR3 coding sequence is TGTGCCAGCAGCTTGGGTCCGACTAGCGGGGGTATAGGGAATGAGCAGTTCTTC. Its protein product is CASSLGPTSGGIGNEQFF.

This clone was seen only a few times. The chain is built from TRBV6-4 and TRBJ1-2; D not certain. Trimming pared 2 bases from V and 8 bases from J, leaving 18 bases between. The germline CDR1 and CDR2 sequences are MRHNA and SNTAGT. CDR3 length equals 15 residues. CDR3 residues: CASSDTGSAVEGYTF. For the CDR3, the DNA is TGTGCCAGCAGTGACACGGGGAGCGCGGTGGAGGGCTACACCTTC.

This sequence joins TRBV28 and TRBJ2-7; D gene uncertain. Deletions cut 6 bases from V and 7 bases from J, with 19 bases between. From germline, CDR1 is MDHEN and CDR2 SYDVKM. The CDR3 covers 14 residues. CDR3 residues: CASSSPWLPWEQYF. The CDR3 nucleotides are TGTGCCAGCAGCTCTCCGTGGCTGCCTTGGGAGCAGTACTTC.

As regards this clone: The sample has other DNA sequences that encode this CDR3 too. This sequence joins TRBV9 and TRBJ1-5; TRBD1 matches at 7 bases. CDR1 is SGDLS and CDR2 is YYNGEE in the germline V gene. This CDR3 spans 14 amino acids. Trimming took 0 bases from V and 4 from J; bases not matched to a gene: 1. The CDR3 DNA reads TGTGCCAGCAGCGTAGGGGACAGTAATCAGCCCCAGCATTTT. Translation: CASSVGDSNQPQHF.

The chain has TRBV9 and TRBJ2-5; 8 bases are shared with TRBD2. In germline, CDR1 is SGDLS, CDR2 YYNGEE. V was pared by 0 bases and J by 6 bases, with 7 bases of the junction left unmatched. The CDR3 runs to 15 residues. In DNA form, the CDR3 reads TGTGCCAGCAGCGTAGCACCCGCGGGGGGCCAGACCCAGTACTTC. Protein: CASSVAPAGGQTQYF. The whole variable domain, remainder taken from reference TRBV9 and TRBJ2-5, is DSGVTQTPKHLITATGQRVTLRCSPRSGDLSVYWYQQSLDQGLQFLIQYYNGEERAKGNILERFSAQQFPDLHSELNLSSLELGDSALYFCASSVAPAGGQTQYFGPGTRLLVL.

The chain combines TRBV23-1 with TRBJ1-2, with D unclear. TRBV23-1 is identified as an open reading frame with a role that is uncertain. The V end was cut by 0 bases, the J end by 3 bases, with 14 bases between. CDR3 size: 16 residues. In DNA form, the CDR3 reads TGCGCCAGCAGTCAATCGAAAGGGAGGGTAGACTATGGCTACACCTTC. Protein sequence: CASSQSKGRVDYGYTF.

The chain employs TRBV9 and TRBJ2-1; D possibly corresponds to TRBD2 (6 bases). V dropped 4 bases and J dropped 3 bases, with 11 bases sitting between them. From germline, CDR1 is SGDLS and CDR2 YYNGEE. This CDR3 spans 14 amino acids. The CDR3 DNA reads as TGTGCCAGCAGCTCCCGGGACTTCTACAATGAGCAGTTCTTC. Protein: CASSSRDFYNEQFF.

This clone was recorded a few times. The V and J genes are TRBV19 and TRBJ1-2; D may be TRBD1 (6 bases). CDR3 length: 13 residues. Trimming took off 6 bases at V and 8 bases at J, with 16 bases between the two ends. Looked up from germline, CDR1 is LNHDA and CDR2 is SQIVND (reference sequence). This chain's CDR3 is CASRSGVVGGYTF. The CDR3 DNA reads TGTGCCAGTAGATCAGGGGTTGTCGGGGGCTACACCTTC.